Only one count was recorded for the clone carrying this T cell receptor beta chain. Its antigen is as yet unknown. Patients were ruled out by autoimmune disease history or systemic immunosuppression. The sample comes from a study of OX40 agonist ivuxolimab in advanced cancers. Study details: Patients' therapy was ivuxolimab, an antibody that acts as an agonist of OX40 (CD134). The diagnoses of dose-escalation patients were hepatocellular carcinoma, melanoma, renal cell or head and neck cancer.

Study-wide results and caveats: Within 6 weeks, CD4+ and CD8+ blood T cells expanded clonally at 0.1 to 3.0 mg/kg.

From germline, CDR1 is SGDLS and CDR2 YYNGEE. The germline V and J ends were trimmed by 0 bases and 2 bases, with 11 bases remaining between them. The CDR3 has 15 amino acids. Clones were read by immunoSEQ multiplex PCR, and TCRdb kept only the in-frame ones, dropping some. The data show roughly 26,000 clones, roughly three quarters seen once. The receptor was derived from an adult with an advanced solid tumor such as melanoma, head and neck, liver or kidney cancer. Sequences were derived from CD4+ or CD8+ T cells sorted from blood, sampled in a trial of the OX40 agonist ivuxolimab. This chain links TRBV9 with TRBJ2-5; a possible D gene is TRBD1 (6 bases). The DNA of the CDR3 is TGTGCCAGCAGCGTAGCACAGGGATGGCAAGAGACCCAGTACTTC. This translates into CASSVAQGWQETQYF. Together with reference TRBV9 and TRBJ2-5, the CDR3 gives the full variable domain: DSGVTQTPKHLITATGQRVTLRCSPRSGDLSVYWYQQSLDQGLQFLIQYYNGEERAKGNILERFSAQQFPDLHSELNLSSLELGDSALYFCASSVAQGWQETQYFGPGTRLLVL.